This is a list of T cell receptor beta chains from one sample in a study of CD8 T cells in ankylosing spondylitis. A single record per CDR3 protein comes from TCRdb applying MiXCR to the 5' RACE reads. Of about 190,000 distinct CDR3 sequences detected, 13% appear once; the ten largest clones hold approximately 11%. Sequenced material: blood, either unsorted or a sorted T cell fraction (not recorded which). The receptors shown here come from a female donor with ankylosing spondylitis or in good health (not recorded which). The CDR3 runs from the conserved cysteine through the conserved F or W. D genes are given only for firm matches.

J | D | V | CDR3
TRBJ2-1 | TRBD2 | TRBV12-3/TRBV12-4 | CASSWTSGNNEQFF
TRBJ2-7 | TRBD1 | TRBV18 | CASSGAGGDEQYF
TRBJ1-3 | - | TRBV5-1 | CASSLGTTGNTIYF
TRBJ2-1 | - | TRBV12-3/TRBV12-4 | CASSLTQYNEQFF
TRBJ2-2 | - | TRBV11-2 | CASTDSVNTGELFF
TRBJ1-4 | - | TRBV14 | CASSRATNEKLLF
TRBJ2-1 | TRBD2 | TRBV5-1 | CASSPKLAGPSEQFF
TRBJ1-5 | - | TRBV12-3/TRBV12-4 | CASSPGGGSNQPQHF
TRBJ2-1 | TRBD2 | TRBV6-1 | CASRKREYRNEQFF
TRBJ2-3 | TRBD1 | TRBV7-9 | CASSSRTGGSTQYF
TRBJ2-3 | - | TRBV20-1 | CSATGESTDTQYF
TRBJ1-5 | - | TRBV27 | CASSPQANSNQPQHF
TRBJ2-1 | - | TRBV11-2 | CASKGALYNEQFF
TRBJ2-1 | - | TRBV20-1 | CSARFPGWGGEQFF
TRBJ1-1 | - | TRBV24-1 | CATSQSVAGKNTEAFF
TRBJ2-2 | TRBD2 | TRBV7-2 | CASSLAAGVPGELFF
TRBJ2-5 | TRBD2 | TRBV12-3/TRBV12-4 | CASSWGGRETQYF
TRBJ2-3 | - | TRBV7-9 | CASSNTATESQYTQYF
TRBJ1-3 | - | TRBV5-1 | CASSLGIQSSGNTIYF
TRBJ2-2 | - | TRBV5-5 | CASSLVFSAGRAGELFF
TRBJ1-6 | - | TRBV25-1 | CASTRGADNSPLHF
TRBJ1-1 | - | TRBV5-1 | CASSPELARNTEAFF
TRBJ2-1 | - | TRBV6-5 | CASSYEPVYNVQFF
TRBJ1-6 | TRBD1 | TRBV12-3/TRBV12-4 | CASSRRQGGSPLHF
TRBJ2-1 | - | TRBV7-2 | CASSLARDVNEQFF
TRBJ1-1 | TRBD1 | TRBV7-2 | CASGSSGGETEAFF
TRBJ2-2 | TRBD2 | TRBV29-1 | CSVEASGRFGELFF
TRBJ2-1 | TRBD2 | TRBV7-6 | CASSLEGTSGRALEQFF
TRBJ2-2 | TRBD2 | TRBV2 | CASSVSGVNTGELFF
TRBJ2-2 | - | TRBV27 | CASSRLRGSGELFF
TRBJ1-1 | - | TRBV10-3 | CATLSGNTEAFF